The present T cell receptor (beta chain) was sequenced within a study of CD8+CD57+ T cells in acquired aplastic anemia. Study background: Each DNA sample taken from sorted CD4+ and CD8+ cells came to about 3.2 ug on average. Read counts for CD4+ cells (from healthy donors) averaged roughly 10 million.

The CDR3 loop spans 15 amino acids. Germline lookup yields CDR1 DFQATT and CDR2 SNEGSKA (reference sequence). Between the trimmed V and J ends, which lost 4 bases and 3 bases, there was a span of 18 bases. Genomic DNA acted as the template from which TCR beta VDJ combination and CDR3 sequence profiling were carried out. TCRdb reanalysed the reads using MiXCR and keeps one entry per CDR3 protein. The sample includes about 190,000 distinct CDR3 sequences, roughly half of them seen just once. This clonotype was recorded many times. Sequencing was done on a sample of sorted CD4+, CD8+, or CD8+CD57+ T cells (not recorded which) from PBMCs. This receptor was obtained from a human donor in good health, serving as a control. The J gene is TRBJ2-5, the V gene TRBV20-1; no definite D call. CDR3 region: CSAKNSGPKEETQYF. The CDR3 nucleotides are TGCAGTGCTAAGAACTCCGGGCCTAAGGAAGAGACCCAGTACTTC.